Each of the 27 T cell receptor beta chains below was sequenced from the same sample in a study of blood T cell repertoires in COVID-19. Libraries were prepared by immunoSEQ multiplex PCR; TCRdb keeps only in-frame clonotypes and omits some of them. This repertoire shows approximately 220,000 clones, about 87% found once; its top ten account for 2% to 3%. Sequenced sample: PBMCs or T cells enriched from blood (not recorded which). These receptors were taken from a young woman with acute COVID-19.

CDR3 in amino acids: CSGGQEGYTF. The CDR3 DNA sequence: TGCAGCGGTGGACAGGAAGGCTACACCTTC. The chain has TRBV29-1 and TRBJ1-2; TRBD1 matches 7 bases. CDR1 SQVTM and CDR2 ANQGSEA come from the germline V gene. The CDR3 loop spans 10 amino acids. Trimming took 7 bases from V and 8 from J; bases not matched to a gene: 4. The complete variable domain, with remaining parts taken from reference TRBV29-1 and TRBJ1-2, reads SAVISQKPSRDICQRGTSLTIQCQVDSQVTMMFWYRQQPGQSLTLIATANQGSEATYESGFVIDKFPISRPNLTFSTLTVSNMSPEDSSIYLCSGGQEGYTFGSGTRLTVV.

This clone was counted a few times. This sequence joins TRBV6-1 and TRBJ1-5; D is perhaps TRBD1 (5 bases). Germline V gene lookup returns CDR1 MNHNS and CDR2 SASEGT. The CDR3 loop spans 16 amino acids. The ends were cut back, 3 bases at V and 0 bases at J, with 12 bases in the middle. In DNA form, the CDR3 reads TGTGCCAGCAGTGAGCAGGGAGGAGGTAGCAATCAGCCCCAGCATTTT. Translated: CASSEQGGGSNQPQHF.

The gene calls are TRBV12-5 and TRBJ2-3, with a weak D call TRBD1 (6 bases). The germline V and J ends were trimmed by 6 bases and 0 bases, with 22 bases remaining between them. This CDR3 comprises 18 residues. Germline V gene sequence: CDR1 LGHNT, CDR2 FRNRAP. The CDR3: CASGYRAVRGASTDTQYF. The CDR3 coding sequence is TGTGCTAGTGGGTACAGGGCTGTTCGAGGAGCTAGCACAGATACGCAGTATTTT.

This clone was seen only a few times. The chain has TRBV6-5 and TRBJ1-2; 7 bases fit TRBD1. V gave up 5 bases and J gave up 4 bases; unmatched junction bases: 10. Germline lookup yields CDR1 MNHEY and CDR2 SVGAGI. The length of the CDR3 is 15 residues. CDR3 sequence (DNA): TGTGCCAGCAGTAAATATGAGGACAGGATCTATGGCTACACCTTC. Amino acids: CASSKYEDRIYGYTF.

This clone was observed a handful of times. V gene TRBV15 combines with J gene TRBJ2-7, with a possible D match to TRBD1 (5 bases). CDR1 is LNHNV and CDR2 is YYDKDF in the germline V gene (reference sequence). This CDR3 is built from 13 residues. The V end was cut by 5 bases, the J end by 6 bases, with 14 bases between. As DNA, the CDR3 is TGTGCCACCAGCCCCAGGGCCGGCGGCGAGCAGTACTTC. This translates into CATSPRAGGEQYF.

The chain combines TRBV5-1 with TRBJ1-2, with a weak D call TRBD1 (5 bases). Germline V gene data show CDR1 as SGHRS and CDR2 as YFSETQ. This CDR3 spans 15 amino acids. V lost 3 bases and J 2 bases, leaving 14 bases between the germline ends. The CDR3 coding sequence is TGCGCCAGCAGCTCAGGAGGGGTTACCAACTATGGCTACACCTTC. Amino acid sequence: CASSSGGVTNYGYTF. Using reference TRBV5-1 and TRBJ1-2 for the parts outside the CDR3, the full variable domain is KAGVTQTPRYLIKTRGQQVTLSCSPISGHRSVSWYQQTPGQGLQFLFEYFSETQRNKGNFPGRFSGRQFSNSRSEMNVSTLELGDSALYLCASSSGGVTNYGYTFGSGTRLTVV.

This chain joins TRBV6-5 and TRBJ1-2; 7 bases align to TRBD1. V lost 8 bases to trimming and J lost 4 bases; unmatched junction nucleotides: 4. Per germline, CDR1 MNHEY and CDR2 SVGAGI. The CDR3 is 12 amino acids. CDR3 in DNA: TGTGCCAGCTCGGGGACAGCCTATGGCTACACCTTC. As protein: CASSGTAYGYTF.

The V call is TRBV3-1 (or the pseudogene TRBV3-2), the J call TRBJ1-5; no clear D. Germline assignment: CDR1 LGHDT and CDR2 YNNKEL (reference sequence). This CDR3 contains 15 residues. The germline V and J ends were trimmed by 1 base and 8 bases, with 15 bases remaining between them. CDR3 nucleotide sequence: TGTGCCAGCAGCCAAGGGCGTTATCGCGGGGAGCCCCAGCATTTT. This encodes CASSQGRYRGEPQHF.

Only a few counts were recorded for this clone. This rearrangement joins TRBV27 to TRBJ1-1; D is ambiguous. There are 13 residues in the CDR3. The V and J ends lost 1 base and 2 bases respectively, with 5 bases between them. The V gene's germline CDR1 is MNHEY and CDR2 SMNVEV (reference sequence). CDR3 DNA: TGTGCCAGCAGTTTATTTAGTAACACTGAAGCTTTCTTT. Protein sequence: CASSLFSNTEAFF.

This clone was seen once. The rearrangement links TRBV25-1 to TRBJ1-1; D uncertain. The CDR3 consists of 13 residues. CDR1 is MGHDK and CDR2 is SYGVNS in the germline V gene. The V and J ends lost 6 bases and 5 bases respectively, with 13 bases between them. The CDR3 loop is CASRRGRETEAFF. The CDR3, as DNA: TGTGCCAGCAGACGGGGAAGGGAGACTGAAGCTTTCTTT.

Only one count was recorded for this clone. The rearrangement joins TRBV3-1 (or the pseudogene TRBV3-2) to TRBJ2-5; 9 bases agree with TRBD1. The CDR3 spans 16 residues. CDR1 and CDR2 from the germline V gene are LGHDT and YNNKEL (reference sequence). Trimming at V came to 9 bases and at J to 5 bases, leaving 16 bases not matched to a gene. CDR3 loop: CASMGDREFPRETQYF. CDR3 coding DNA: TGTGCCAGTATGGGGGACAGGGAATTTCCAAGGGAGACCCAGTACTTC.

The chain recombines TRBV12-3 or TRBV12-4 with TRBJ1-1, with 9 bases fitting TRBD1. V lost 2 bases, J lost 8 bases, and 3 bases stayed unmatched. This CDR3 region has 13 residues. CDR3 nucleotide sequence: TGTGCCAGCAGTTTAACCGGGACAGGGGAAGCTTTCTTT. It encodes CASSLTGTGEAFF.

The genes are TRBV7-9 and TRBJ1-2, with D unclear. Germline V lookup: CDR1 SEHNR, CDR2 FQNEAQ (reference sequence). Between the trimmed V and J ends, which lost 5 bases and 7 bases, there was a span of 20 bases. CDR3 size: 15 residues. CDR3 residues: CASSLHGEGTRGYTF. CDR3 DNA sequence: TGTGCCAGCAGCCTCCACGGGGAGGGAACTCGTGGCTACACCTTC.

The chain carries TRBV19 and TRBJ2-7; no definite D call. CDR1 LNHDA and CDR2 SQIVND come from the germline V gene (reference sequence). CDR3 length: 11 amino acids. V lost 5 bases and J 7 bases, leaving 9 bases between the germline ends. The CDR3 DNA reads as TGTGCCAGTAGTCTTCAGGATGAGCAGTACTTC. Its translation: CASSLQDEQYF.

The chain combines TRBV4-3 with TRBJ2-1; a possible D gene is TRBD1 (7 bases). Trimming removed 3 bases at V and 6 bases at J, with 15 bases between. The germline V gene has CDR1 LGHNA and CDR2 YSLEER. The CDR3 runs to 15 residues. The CDR3 reads CASSQVRQGGNEQFF. As DNA, the CDR3 is TGCGCCAGCAGCCAGGTCCGACAGGGAGGCAATGAGCAGTTCTTC.

This clone came up once. This chain's CDR3 is CATSRVEVNTEAFF. CDR3 in DNA: TGTGCCACCAGCAGAGTGGAGGTGAACACTGAAGCTTTCTTT. This chain joins TRBV15 and TRBJ1-1; D is uncertain. This CDR3 spans 14 amino acids. Germline CDR1 LNHNV, CDR2 YYDKDF (reference sequence). With 1 base removed from V and 0 bases from J, the gap between germline ends came to 6 bases. Supplemented by reference TRBV15 and TRBJ1-1, the full variable domain reads DAMVIQNPRYQVTQFGKPVTLSCSQTLNHNVMYWYQQKSSQAPKLLFHYYDKDFNNEADTPDNFQSRRPNTSFCFLDIRSPGLGDTAMYLCATSRVEVNTEAFFGQGTRLTVV.

The chain combines TRBV11-2 with TRBJ2-3; the D gene is possibly TRBD2 (6 bases). Germline V gene sequence: CDR1 SGHAT, CDR2 FQNNGV. This CDR3 region has 15 residues. V gave up 3 bases and J gave up 3 bases, with 13 bases separating them. As DNA, the CDR3 is TGTGCCAGCAGCTTGTGGGGGGTCCTGACAGATACGCAGTATTTT. Its translation is CASSLWGVLTDTQYF. The complete variable domain, with remaining parts taken from reference TRBV11-2 and TRBJ2-3, reads EAGVAQSPRYKIIEKRQSVAFWCNPISGHATLYWYQQILGQGPKLLIQFQNNGVVDDSQLPKDRFSAERLKGVDSTLKIQPAKLEDSAVYLCASSLWGVLTDTQYFGPGTRLTVL.

The chain uses TRBV2 and TRBJ2-1; a possible D gene is TRBD1 (6 bases). Trimming pared 7 bases from V and 3 bases from J, leaving 13 bases between. CDR3 length equals 14 residues. Germline CDR1 is SNHLY and CDR2 is FYNNEI. The CDR3 nucleotides are TGTGCCAGCATGCACAGGGCTGACTACAATGAGCAGTTCTTC. Amino acids: CASMHRADYNEQFF.

The chain couples TRBV9 to TRBJ1-6; maybe TRBD1 (6 bases). Germline V gene data show CDR1 as SGDLS and CDR2 as YYNGEE. The V end lost 0 bases, the J end lost 6 bases, and 10 bases lay between the germline ends. CDR3 length: 15 amino acids. This CDR3 reads CASSVGGGSNSPLHF. CDR3 coding DNA: TGTGCCAGCAGCGTAGGGGGGGGCAGTAATTCACCCCTCCACTTT.

This sequence joins TRBV7-9 and TRBJ2-7; D may be TRBD2 (6 bases). Per the germline V gene, CDR1 is SEHNR and CDR2 is FQNEAQ (reference sequence). This CDR3 comprises 14 residues. Deletions cut 4 bases from V and 0 bases from J, with 10 bases between. In nucleotides, the CDR3 is TGTGCCAGCAGCTCGGGAGCCAGCTCCTACGAGCAGTACTTC. This gives the protein CASSSGASSYEQYF. The whole variable domain, filled in from reference TRBV7-9 and TRBJ2-7, reads DTGVSQNPRHKITKRGQNVTFRCDPISEHNRLYWYRQTLGQGPEFLTYFQNEAQLEKSRLLSDRFSAERPKGSFSTLEIQRTEQGDSAMYLCASSSGASSYEQYFGPGTRLTVT.

The chain couples TRBV10-1 to TRBJ1-1, with D maybe TRBD1 (5 bases). Trimming took 0 bases from V and 3 from J, leaving 8 bases between them. CDR1 is WNHNN, CDR2 SYGVQD, per germline (reference sequence). The CDR3 has 14 residues. CDR3 in amino acids: CASSESPGDTEAFF. The CDR3 region has the DNA TGCGCCAGCAGTGAGTCCCCGGGGGACACTGAAGCTTTCTTT.

The chain employs TRBV24-1 and TRBJ2-2, with D hard to call. The V gene's germline CDR1 is KGHDR and CDR2 SFDVKD. V lost 2 bases, J lost 1 base, and 7 bases lay in between. The CDR3 has 15 amino acids. The CDR3 DNA reads TGTGCCACCAGTGATTCCAGGAAGAACACCGGGGAGCTGTTTTTT. This codes for CATSDSRKNTGELFF.

The chain combines TRBV11-2 with TRBJ1-5; TRBD1 agrees at 8 bases. The trim removed 5 bases at V and 7 bases at J, leaving 7 bases unmatched. The CDR3 sequence is 14 residues long. Germline CDR1 and CDR2: SGHAT and FQNNGV. This chain's CDR3 is CASSLDRVGQPQHF. CDR3 nucleotide sequence: TGTGCCAGCAGCCTGGACAGGGTGGGGCAGCCCCAGCATTTT.

The chain joins TRBV19 to TRBJ1-5; 7 nucleotides match TRBD1. The junction had 8 bases not matched to a gene; V was cut back by 6 bases and J by 0 bases. CDR1 is LNHDA, CDR2 SQIVND, per germline (reference sequence). The CDR3 spans 16 residues. The CDR3 sequence is CASSGTVENSNQPQHF. CDR3 DNA sequence: TGTGCCAGTAGCGGGACAGTTGAAAATAGCAATCAGCCCCAGCATTTT.

CDR3: CASSDGYQPQHF. The CDR3 DNA follows: TGTGCCAGCAGTGACGGTTATCAGCCCCAGCATTTT. The V call is TRBV2, the J call TRBJ1-5, with D hard to call. CDR1 SNHLY and CDR2 FYNNEI come from the germline V gene. The CDR3 consists of 12 residues. V shed 3 bases and J shed 5 bases, with 5 bases lying between them.

The chain has TRBV25-1 and TRBJ1-1, with a weak D call TRBD1 (6 bases). The germline V gene has CDR1 MGHDK and CDR2 SYGVNS. The ends were cut back, 4 bases at V and 11 bases at J, with 17 bases in the middle. This CDR3 is 13 amino acids long. As DNA, the CDR3 is TGTGCCAGCAGTGCCAATTGGGGGCAGGGGGCTTTCTTT. As protein: CASSANWGQGAFF.

This sequence joins TRBV6-2 or TRBV6-3 and TRBJ1-2, with D possibly being TRBD1 (6 bases). The CDR3 runs 14 residues. CDR1 and CDR2 from the germline V gene are MNHEY and SVGEGT. The germline V and J ends were trimmed by 5 bases and 7 bases, with 17 bases remaining between them. The CDR3 region has the DNA TGTGCCAGCAGTATGGAACAGGGTTCCCGTGGCTACACCTTC. Encoded protein: CASSMEQGSRGYTF.